The clone carrying this T cell receptor (beta chain) was counted a single time. V dropped 4 bases and J dropped 0 bases, with 7 bases sitting between them. There are 13 residues in the CDR3. Germline V CDR1 and CDR2: SGHTS, YDEGEE. This sample was included in a study of blood T cell repertoires in COVID-19. About the research overall: The study drew acute and convalescent COVID-19 samples from the United States, Italy and Spain. Sources were T cells, B-cell-depleted T cells, or PBMCs; the material itself was cDNA or gDNA.

Libraries were prepared by immunoSEQ multiplex PCR; TCRdb keeps only in-frame clonotypes and omits some of them. The table has tens of thousands of clones, approximately 86% seen once. This receptor was taken from a man aged 50 to 59 with active or convalescent COVID-19. The sequenced material came from peripheral blood. The chain is built from TRBV5-8 and TRBJ1-1; D unresolved. Here the CDR3 reads CASSGYMNTEAFF. The CDR3 DNA follows: TGTGCCAGCAGCGGTTACATGAACACTGAAGCTTTCTTT.